This TCR beta chain was captured in a study of human T cells and chemical hapten exposure (TCRdb year 2021). Regarding the study in general: Libraries were pooled for sequencing, and per-sample TCR yields varied mainly because of small differences in library volumes within the pool. In alopecia patients, the study followed how the peripheral blood TCR repertoire changed in vivo over primary and secondary sensitization to diphenylcyclopropenone (DPC), a hapten. For every blood RNA sample, sequencing covered both the TCR alpha and TCR beta chains.

What this sample's time point label stands for: healthy volunteer bleed at 2 weeks. Total RNA was extracted from unfractionated whole blood collected in Tempus Blood RNA tubes. Five healthy volunteers acted as controls for TCR sequencing and had blood drawn at day 0, 2 weeks and 6 weeks. Preparation of the library involved RACE. The listed sequencing device is NextSeq 500. During library preparation, unique molecular identifiers were attached to individual cDNA molecules so that TCRs could be counted in a quantitative, reproducible way. The paper's processing steps were these. Samples had a median of roughly 99,000 TCRs, with a range from about 23,224 to 750,000. V, J and CDR3 annotation of the TCR reads was carried out using the Decombinator software suite. For the PS versus PT1 abundance plots, all samples were subsampled to the same number of TCRs (28,000). TCRs were defined as expanded if absent before sensitization and observed at least eight times at the 2-week time point. The public reads were reanalyzed by TCRdb: fastp trimming at Q25, MiXCR alignment, in-frame beta chains only. Rows are combined by CDR3 protein, so each entry shows the most common genes and DNA. TCRdb's processing, not the study's, gives the V and J calls here. The sample profile shows roughly 130,000 distinct CDR3 sequences; roughly 9% of them were found once. The ten largest account for around 1.7% of the sample.

The CDR3 sequence holds 15 residues, the cysteine and phenylalanine included. The CDR3 DNA has 45 bases and is translated from base 1. According to the germline V gene, CDR1 reads SGHRS and CDR2 reads YFSETQ. Trimming removed 4 bases from V and 3 bases from J; the gene matches leave 9 bases unexplained. This clonotype was counted only a few times. Its antigen is still unknown. No qualities accompany the bases; no much larger clone lies one base away. Study-wide conclusions, independent of this receptor: Repeated subsampling changed both the strength of the expansion versus patch-test correlation and the threshold at which the correlation became significant. DPC sensitization did not change the number of TCRs with a frequency above 1 in 1000, and there was no evidence of changes in global repertoire structure.

Sequencing used whole blood. The receptor chain draws on TRBV5-1 and TRBJ2-7; TRBD1 lines up with 8 middle nucleotides. The receptor was isolated from a male donor in good health. Some clones in this sample may be carry-over from other donors' samples. CDR3 protein: CASSHFEGTGYEQYF. The DNA reads TGCGCCAGCAGCCACTTTGAGGGGACAGGCTACGAGCAGTACTTC.